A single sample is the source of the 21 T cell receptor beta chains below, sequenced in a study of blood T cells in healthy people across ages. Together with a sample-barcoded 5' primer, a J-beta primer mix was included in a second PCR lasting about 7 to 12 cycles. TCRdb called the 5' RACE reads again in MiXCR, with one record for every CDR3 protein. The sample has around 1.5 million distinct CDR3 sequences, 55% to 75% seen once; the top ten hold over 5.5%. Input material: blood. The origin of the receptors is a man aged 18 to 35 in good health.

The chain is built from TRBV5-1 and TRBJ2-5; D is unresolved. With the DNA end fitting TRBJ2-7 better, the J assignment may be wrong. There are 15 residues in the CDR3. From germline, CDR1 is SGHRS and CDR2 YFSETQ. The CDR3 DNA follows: TGCGCCAGCAGCCCCGAAACCAGAAGAGAGAACGAGCAGTACTTC. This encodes CASSPETRRENEQYF.

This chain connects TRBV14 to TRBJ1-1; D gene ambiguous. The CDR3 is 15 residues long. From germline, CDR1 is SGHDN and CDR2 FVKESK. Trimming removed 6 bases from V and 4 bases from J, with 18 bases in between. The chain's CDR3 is CASSPTITPGTEAFF. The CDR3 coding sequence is TGTGCCAGCAGTCCTACTATTACTCCGGGCACTGAAGCTTTCTTT.

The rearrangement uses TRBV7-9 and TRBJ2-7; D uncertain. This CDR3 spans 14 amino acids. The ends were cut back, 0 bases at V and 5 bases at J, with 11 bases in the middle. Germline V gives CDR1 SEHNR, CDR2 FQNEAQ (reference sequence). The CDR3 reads CASSLAAIPNEQYF. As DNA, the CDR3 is TGTGCCAGCAGCTTAGCAGCCATCCCCAACGAGCAGTACTTC.

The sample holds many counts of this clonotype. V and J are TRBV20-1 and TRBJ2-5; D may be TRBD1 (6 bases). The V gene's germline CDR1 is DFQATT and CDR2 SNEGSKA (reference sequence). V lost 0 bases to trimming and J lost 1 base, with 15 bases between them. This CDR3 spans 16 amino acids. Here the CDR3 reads CSARDLNGGSQETQYF. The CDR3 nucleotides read TGCAGTGCTAGAGATCTCAATGGGGGCAGCCAAGAGACCCAGTACTTC.

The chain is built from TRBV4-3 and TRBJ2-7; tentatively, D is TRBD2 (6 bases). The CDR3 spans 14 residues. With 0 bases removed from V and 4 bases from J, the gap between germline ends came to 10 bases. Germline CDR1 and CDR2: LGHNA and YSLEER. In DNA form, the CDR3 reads TGCGCCAGCAGCCAAGATTCCGCGGGGTACGAGCAGTACTTC. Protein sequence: CASSQDSAGYEQYF.

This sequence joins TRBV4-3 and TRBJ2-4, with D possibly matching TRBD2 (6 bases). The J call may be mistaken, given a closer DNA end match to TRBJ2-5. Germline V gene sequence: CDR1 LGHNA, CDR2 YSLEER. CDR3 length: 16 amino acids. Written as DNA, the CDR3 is TGCGCCAGCAGCCCTGGACGGGGGTTTGCGGAAGAGACCCAGTACTTC. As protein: CASSPGRGFAEETQYF.

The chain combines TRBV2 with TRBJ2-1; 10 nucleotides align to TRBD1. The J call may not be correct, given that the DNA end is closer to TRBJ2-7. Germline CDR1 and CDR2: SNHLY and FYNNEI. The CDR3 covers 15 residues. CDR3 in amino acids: CASIGQGGPYNEQYF. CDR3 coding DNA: TGTGCCAGCATAGGACAGGGGGGACCTTACAATGAGCAGTACTTC.

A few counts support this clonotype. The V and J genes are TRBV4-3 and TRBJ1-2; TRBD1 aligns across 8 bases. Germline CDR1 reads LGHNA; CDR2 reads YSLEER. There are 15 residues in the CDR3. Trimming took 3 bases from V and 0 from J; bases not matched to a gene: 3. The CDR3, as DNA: TGCGCCAGCAGCCAGCCGGACAGGGCTAACTATGGCTACACCTTC. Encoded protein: CASSQPDRANYGYTF.

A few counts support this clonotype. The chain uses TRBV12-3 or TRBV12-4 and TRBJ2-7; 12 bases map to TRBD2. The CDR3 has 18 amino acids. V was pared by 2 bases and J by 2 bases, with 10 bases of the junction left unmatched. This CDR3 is CASSLRQGLAGTAYEQYF. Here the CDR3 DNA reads TGTGCCAGCAGTTTACGGCAAGGACTAGCGGGAACCGCCTACGAGCAGTACTTC.

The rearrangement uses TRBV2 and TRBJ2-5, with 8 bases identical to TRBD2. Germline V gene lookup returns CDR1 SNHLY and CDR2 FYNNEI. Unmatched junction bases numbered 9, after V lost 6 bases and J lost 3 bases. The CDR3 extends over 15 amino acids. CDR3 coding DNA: TGTGCCAGCAGAGCCCGGGGGGGTTGGAAAGAGACCCAGTACTTC. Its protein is CASRARGGWKETQYF.

CDR3 in amino acids: CASSEAGGGGYTF. The CDR3 DNA follows: TGTGCCAGCAGTGAAGCGGGGGGAGGAGGCTACACCTTC. The chain recombines TRBV2 with TRBJ1-2, with D maybe TRBD1 (5 bases). Trimming removed 0 bases from V and 8 bases from J, with 10 bases in between. Per the germline V gene, CDR1 is SNHLY and CDR2 is FYNNEI. The CDR3 consists of 13 residues.

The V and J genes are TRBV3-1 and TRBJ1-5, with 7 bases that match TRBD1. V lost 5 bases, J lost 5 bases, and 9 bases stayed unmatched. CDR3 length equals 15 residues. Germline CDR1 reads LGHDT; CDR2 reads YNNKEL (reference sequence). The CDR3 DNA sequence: TGTGCCAGCAGCGCAAAGACAGGGATTTATCAGCCCCAGCATTTT. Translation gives CASSAKTGIYQPQHF.

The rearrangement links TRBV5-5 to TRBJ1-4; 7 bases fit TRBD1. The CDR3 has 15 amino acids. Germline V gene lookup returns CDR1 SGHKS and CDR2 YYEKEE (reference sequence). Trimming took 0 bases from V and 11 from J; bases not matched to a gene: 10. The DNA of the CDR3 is TGTGCCAGCAGCTTGGAGACAGGGAGGCTGGGGAAACTGTTTTTT. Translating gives CASSLETGRLGKLFF.

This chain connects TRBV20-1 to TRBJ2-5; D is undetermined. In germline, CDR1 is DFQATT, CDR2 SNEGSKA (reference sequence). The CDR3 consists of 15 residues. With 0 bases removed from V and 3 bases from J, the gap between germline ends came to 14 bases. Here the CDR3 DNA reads TGCAGTGCTAGAGATCGTTGGGTTCTCAAAGAGACCCAGTACTTC. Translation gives CSARDRWVLKETQYF.

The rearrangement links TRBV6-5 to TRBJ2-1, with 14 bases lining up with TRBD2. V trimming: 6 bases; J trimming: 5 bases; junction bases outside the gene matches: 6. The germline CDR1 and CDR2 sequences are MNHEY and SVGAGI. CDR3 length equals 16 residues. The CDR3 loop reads CASRRLAGGWDNEQFF. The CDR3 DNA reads TGTGCCAGCAGACGACTAGCGGGAGGGTGGGACAATGAGCAGTTCTTC.

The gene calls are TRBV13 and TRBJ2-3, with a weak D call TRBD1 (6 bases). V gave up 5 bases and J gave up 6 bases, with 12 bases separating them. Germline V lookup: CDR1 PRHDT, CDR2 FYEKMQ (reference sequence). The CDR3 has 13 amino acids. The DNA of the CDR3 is TGTGCCAGCAGCCCCAACAGGGTCGATACGCAGTATTTT. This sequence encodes CASSPNRVDTQYF.

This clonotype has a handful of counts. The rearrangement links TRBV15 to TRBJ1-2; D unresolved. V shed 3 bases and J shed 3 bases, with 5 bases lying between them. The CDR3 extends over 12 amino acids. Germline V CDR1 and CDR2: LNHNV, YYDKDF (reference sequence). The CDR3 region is CATSSTDYGYTF. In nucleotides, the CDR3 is TGTGCCACCAGCAGTACGGACTATGGCTACACCTTC.

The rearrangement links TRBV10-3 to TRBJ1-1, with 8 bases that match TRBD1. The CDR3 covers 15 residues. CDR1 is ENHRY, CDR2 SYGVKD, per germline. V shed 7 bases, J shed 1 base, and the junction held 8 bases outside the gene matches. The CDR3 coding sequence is TGTGCCATCAAGCGGGCGACAGGGGAGAACACTGAAGCTTTCTTT. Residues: CAIKRATGENTEAFF.

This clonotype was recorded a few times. The CDR3 bases are TGTGCCAGCAGTTTTGGACTAGCGGGACTCCAAGAGACCCAGTACTTC. Translating it yields CASSFGLAGLQETQYF. This sequence joins TRBV28 and TRBJ2-5, with 12 bases aligning to TRBD2. Germline V lookup: CDR1 MDHEN, CDR2 SYDVKM. This CDR3 is 16 amino acids long. V lost 3 bases to trimming and J lost 1 base; unmatched junction nucleotides: 3.

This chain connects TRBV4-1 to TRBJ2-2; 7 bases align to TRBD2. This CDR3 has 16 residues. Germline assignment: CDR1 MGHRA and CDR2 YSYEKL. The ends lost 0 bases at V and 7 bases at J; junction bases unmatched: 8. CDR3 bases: TGCGCCAGCAGCCAAGAAAATTGGAGCGGGGTCGGGGAGCTGTTTTTT. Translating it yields CASSQENWSGVGELFF.

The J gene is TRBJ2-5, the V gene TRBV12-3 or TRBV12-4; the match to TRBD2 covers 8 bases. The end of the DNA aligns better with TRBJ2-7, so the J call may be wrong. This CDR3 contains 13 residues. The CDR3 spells CASSSSGYAEQYF. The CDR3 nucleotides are TGTGCCAGCAGTTCTAGCGGGTACGCCGAGCAGTACTTC.